This TCR beta chain was identified in a study of cytomegalovirus exposure and HLA in healthy donors. Findings of the study overall: Generally TCR sequences proved uncommon, though certain public TCRs appeared in numerous donors.

These donors, healthy bone marrow donors, were studied. From germline, CDR1 is GTSNPN and CDR2 SVGIG (reference sequence). V was pared by 2 bases and J by 7 bases, with 14 bases between. The CDR3 totals 13 residues. On this clone itself: Its antigen is unknown.

60 Vbeta and 13 Jbeta primers were used in PCR. In the original processing: About 12 million of the roughly 80 million unique TCR beta chains counted in a later analysis were shared. Assay used: immunoSEQ multiplex PCR; TCRdb lists only in-frame clones, some missing. The V and J calls and clone size are taken from that table; D and trimming were inferred from the DNA. The sample lists about 170,000 clones, 82% occurring once. This receptor was obtained from a male donor in good health and CMV-seronegative. V gene TRBV30 combines with J gene TRBJ2-5, with D uncertain. Sequences were obtained from PBMCs. The CDR3 bases are TGTGCCTGGAGTAACGGCGGATTGGGGACCCAGTACTTC. This gives the protein CAWSNGGLGTQYF.